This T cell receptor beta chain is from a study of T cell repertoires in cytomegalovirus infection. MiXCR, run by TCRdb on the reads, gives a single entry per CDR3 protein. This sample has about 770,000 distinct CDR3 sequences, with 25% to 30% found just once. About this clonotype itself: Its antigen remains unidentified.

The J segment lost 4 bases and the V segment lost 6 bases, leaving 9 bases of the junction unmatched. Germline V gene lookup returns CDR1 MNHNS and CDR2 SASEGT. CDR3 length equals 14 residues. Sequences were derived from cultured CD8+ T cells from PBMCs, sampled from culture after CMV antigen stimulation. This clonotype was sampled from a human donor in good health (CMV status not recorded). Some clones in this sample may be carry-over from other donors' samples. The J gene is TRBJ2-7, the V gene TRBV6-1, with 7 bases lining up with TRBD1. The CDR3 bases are TGTGCCAGCAGAGGTCGGGGACAGCGGTACGAGCAGTACTTC. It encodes CASRGRGQRYEQYF.